This T cell receptor (beta chain) was identified during a study of blood T cell repertoires in COVID-19. Study details: Donors in the United States, Italy and Spain gave samples during acute or convalescent COVID-19. PBMCs, B-cell-depleted T cells, or T cells provided the cDNA or gDNA that made up the material.

The CDR3 contains 15 residues. The V and J ends lost 4 bases and 3 bases, in that order; junction bases with no gene match: 5. From germline, CDR1 is SNHLY and CDR2 FYNNEI. Some clones are missing from TCRdb's copy, which holds only in-frame ones; the method was immunoSEQ multiplex PCR. The table includes roughly 260,000 clones, about 90% detected once. Sequencing input: PBMCs or T cells enriched from blood (not recorded which). V usage is TRBV2 and J usage is TRBJ2-7; TRBD1 matches at 11 bases. The receptor comes from a human donor in a cohort exposed to, infected with or recovered from COVID-19 (not recorded which). The donor label of this sample is uncertain. The CDR3 nucleotides read TGTGCCAGCAGTGGCGGACAGGGGGCAAGCTACGAGCAGTACTTC. Translating it yields CASSGGQGASYEQYF. Full variable domain (rest looked up from reference TRBV2 and TRBJ2-7): EPEVTQTPSHQVTQMGQEVILRCVPISNHLYFYWYRQILGQKVEFLVSFYNNEISEKSEIFDDQFSVERPDGSNFTLKIRSTKLEDSAMYFCASSGGQGASYEQYFGPGTRLTVT.